The 21 T cell receptor beta chains below were found in one sample sequenced in a study of regulatory T cells in long-lasting Graves disease. Sample time point: persistent/refractory GD, antithyroid drugs over 5 years with positive TRAb. RNA from PBMCs was the source of the TCR library. For TCR beta, libraries came from iRepertoire HTBI primers and Arm-PCR of CDR3 regions. Each CDR3 protein is one row after TCRdb ran MiXCR on the multiplex PCR reads. The data contain about 310,000 distinct CDR3 sequences, roughly a fifth of them singletons. This specimen was peripheral blood mononuclear cells (PBMCs), taken when the disease was refractory, from a patient treated with antithyroid drugs. These receptors were obtained from a female donor with Graves disease.

This clonotype was seen a handful of times. V is TRBV29-1 and J is TRBJ2-7, with D perhaps TRBD1 (7 bases). Trimming pared 1 base from V and 6 bases from J, leaving 16 bases between. Germline-derived CDR1 and CDR2 are SQVTM and ANQGSEA. The CDR3 loop spans 14 amino acids. This CDR3 is CSVEVWQGGGEQYF. CDR3 DNA: TGCAGCGTTGAAGTTTGGCAGGGGGGCGGCGAGCAGTACTTC.

At least ten counts were recorded for this clonotype. The chain has TRBV12-3 or TRBV12-4 and TRBJ2-7; D may be TRBD1 or TRBD2 (6 bases each). V was clipped by 9 bases and J by 2 bases, with 17 bases between them. This CDR3 region has 14 residues. CDR3 DNA sequence: TGTGCCAGTTCTCAGGGGACTCCCGCCTACGAGCAGTACTTC. This gives the protein CASSQGTPAYEQYF.

In its sample, this clonotype was seen many times. The V gene is TRBV28, the J gene TRBJ2-7, with 8 bases identical to TRBD2. The CDR3 is made up of 19 amino acids. Germline assignment: CDR1 MDHEN and CDR2 SYDVKM. Trimming at V came to 6 bases and at J to 2 bases, leaving 21 bases not matched to a gene. CDR3 sequence reads: CASRWGTLIGREATYEQYF. DNA of the CDR3: TGTGCCAGCAGGTGGGGGACTCTTATTGGGCGGGAGGCAACCTACGAGCAGTACTTC.

This clonotype was recorded many times. The gene calls are TRBV7-8 and TRBJ2-7, with 10 bases fitting TRBD1. The V segment lost 5 bases and the J segment 3 bases; nucleotides outside the gene matches: 7. The CDR3 totals 15 residues. The germline V gene has CDR1 SGHVS and CDR2 FQNEAQ. CDR3 amino acids: CASSPRDRGFYEQYF. The CDR3 coding sequence is TGTGCCAGCAGCCCTCGGGACAGGGGATTCTACGAGCAGTACTTC.

Comment on this clonotype: A much larger clone differs from this one at a single base, so this may be a read error. The chain employs TRBV20-1 and TRBJ2-5, with D possibly being TRBD1 or TRBD2 (5 bases each). The CDR3 runs to 11 residues. The germline CDR1 and CDR2 sequences are DFQATT and SNEGSKA (reference sequence). This CDR3 reads CSAGEWETLYF. CDR3 coding DNA: TGCAGTGCAGGGGAATGGGAGACCCTGTACTTC.

Only a few counts were recorded for this clonotype. The V gene is TRBV6-5, the J gene TRBJ1-1; 8 bases line up with TRBD1. After removal of 4 bases from V and 4 bases from J, the junction contained 8 bases not matched to a gene. CDR1 and CDR2 (germline): MNHEY, SVGAGI. The CDR3 is made up of 15 amino acids. CDR3 in DNA: TGTGCCAGCAGTTGGAGACAGGGGTCGGTCACTGAAGCTTTCTTT. It yields the protein CASSWRQGSVTEAFF.

This clonotype has at least ten counts. DNA for the CDR3: TGTGCCAGCAGTTACTCGTTGGTAGGCTCCTACGAGCAGTACTTC. Residues: CASSYSLVGSYEQYF. The rearrangement joins TRBV6-5 to TRBJ2-7; D gene ambiguous. The length of the CDR3 is 15 residues. V lost 0 bases, J lost 0 bases, and 9 bases lay in between. Germline-derived CDR1 and CDR2 are MNHEY and SVGAGI.

The sample holds one count of this clonotype. V and J are TRBV20-1 and TRBJ2-1, with D possibly being TRBD1 or TRBD2 (5 bases each). Germline V gives CDR1 DFQATT, CDR2 SNEGSKA (reference sequence). The V and J ends lost 3 bases and 5 bases respectively, with 20 bases between them. The CDR3 contains 16 residues. DNA for the CDR3: TGCAGTGCTAGCTGGGTTCGTCAGGGAGTCCACAATGAGCAGTTCTTC. Translation gives CSASWVRQGVHNEQFF.

This clonotype was seen repeatedly, ten times or more. The chain employs TRBV28 and TRBJ2-6, with D possibly being TRBD1 (5 bases). Trimming removed 4 bases from V and 0 bases from J, with 16 bases in between. Germline-derived CDR1 and CDR2 are MDHEN and SYDVKM. The length of the CDR3 is 18 residues. The CDR3 reads CASSWGRVPHSGANVLTF. DNA for the CDR3: TGTGCCAGCAGTTGGGGCCGAGTTCCTCACTCTGGGGCCAACGTCCTGACTTTC. Looking up the rest from reference TRBV28 and TRBJ2-6 gives the full variable domain: DVKVTQSSRYLVKRTGEKVFLECVQDMDHENMFWYRQDPGLGLRLIYFSYDVKMKEKGDIPEGYSVSREKKERFSLILESASTNQTSMYLCASSWGRVPHSGANVLTFGAGSRLTVL.

This clonotype was seen many times. The chain couples TRBV11-2 to TRBJ2-7; possible D gene TRBD1, 5 bases. There are 14 residues in the CDR3. V was pared by 0 bases and J by 5 bases, with 11 bases between. The germline CDR1 and CDR2 sequences are SGHAT and FQNNGV. The CDR3 bases are TGTGCCAGCAGCTTAGACCCAGGGATCGACGAGCAGTACTTC. It yields the protein CASSLDPGIDEQYF.

This clonotype was counted only a few times. The chain carries TRBV7-2 and TRBJ2-1, with 7 bases fitting TRBD2. This CDR3 has 16 amino acids. Germline V CDR1 and CDR2: SGHTA, FQGNSA. Trimming cost V 1 base and J 4 bases; bases outside gene matches: 7. This chain's CDR3 is CASSLVSAGEYNEQFF. Here the CDR3 DNA reads TGTGCCAGCAGCTTAGTCAGCGCGGGAGAGTACAATGAGCAGTTCTTC. Filled out from reference TRBV7-2 and TRBJ2-1, the complete variable domain reads GAGVSQSPSNKVTEKGKDVELRCDPISGHTALYWYRQSLGQGLEFLIYFQGNSAPDKSGLPSDRFSAERTGGSVSTLTIQRTQQEDSAVYLCASSLVSAGEYNEQFFGPGTRLTVL.

This clonotype has a count of ten or more. V usage is TRBV6-1 and J usage is TRBJ1-1; tentatively, D is TRBD1 (6 bases). The CDR3 totals 14 residues. Trimming cost V 7 bases and J 2 bases, with 14 bases left between them. Per germline, CDR1 MNHNS and CDR2 SASEGT. The CDR3: CASKPFRGNTEAFF. DNA of the CDR3: TGTGCCAGCAAACCATTCAGGGGAAACACTGAAGCTTTCTTT.

As concerns this clonotype: The junction and the germline gene differ at one end; a read error may be behind it. This chain joins TRBV7-2 and TRBJ2-5; unclear D gene. The CDR3 extends over 11 amino acids. The germline CDR1 and CDR2 sequences are SGHTA and FQGNSA. DNA of the CDR3: TGTGCCAGCAGCGCTCAAGAGATCCAGTACTTC. This translates into CASSAQEIQYF.

This clonotype appeared many times. V gene TRBV12-3 or TRBV12-4 combines with J gene TRBJ1-5; D remains ambiguous. Trimming cost V 6 bases and J 5 bases, with 14 bases left between them. This CDR3 has 14 residues. CDR3 sequence reads: CASRRGQEDQPQHF. Written as DNA, the CDR3 is TGTGCCAGCAGGAGAGGGCAGGAGGATCAGCCCCAGCATTTT.

This clonotype was seen a handful of times. V is TRBV4-3 and J is TRBJ2-5; 8 bases are a match to TRBD2. The germline CDR1 and CDR2 sequences are LGHNA and YSLEER. The trim removed 2 bases at V and 2 bases at J, leaving 13 bases unmatched. CDR3 length: 18 amino acids. Here the CDR3 reads CASSQTLARAGVQETQYF. The CDR3 nucleotides are TGCGCCAGCAGCCAAACCCTAGCTAGAGCGGGAGTACAAGAGACCCAGTACTTC.

In this sample, this clonotype turned up once. The V call is TRBV24-1, the J call TRBJ2-2; D remains ambiguous. CDR1 is KGHDR, CDR2 SFDVKD, per germline. The CDR3 is 14 residues long. The V end lost 1 base, the J end lost 6 bases, and 8 bases lay between the germline ends. The CDR3 here is CATSDFEGSGELFF. CDR3 DNA: TGTGCCACCAGTGATTTTGAAGGGTCCGGGGAGCTGTTTTTT.

This chain uses TRBV18 with TRBJ1-2; 10 bases map to TRBD1. With 6 bases clipped from V and 3 bases from J, the junction kept 7 bases outside the gene matches. CDR3 length equals 15 residues. Germline assignment: CDR1 KGHSH and CDR2 LQKENI. CDR3 DNA: TGTGCCAGCTCTCCAGGGACAGGGGAGCACTATGGCTACACCTTC. Translating gives CASSPGTGEHYGYTF.

The J gene is TRBJ2-6, the V gene TRBV10-3, with TRBD1 matching over 7 bases. The germline V gene encodes CDR1 ENHRY and CDR2 SYGVKD. The CDR3 totals 13 residues. The J segment lost 4 bases and the V segment lost 11 bases, leaving 5 bases of the junction unmatched. The CDR3: CAAQGSGANVLTF. The CDR3 nucleotides are TGTGCCGCACAGGGGTCCGGGGCCAACGTCCTGACTTTC.

The chain couples TRBV28 to TRBJ2-7; 7 bases map to TRBD2. The germline V gene has CDR1 MDHEN and CDR2 SYDVKM. The ends lost 9 bases at V and 0 bases at J; junction bases unmatched: 8. The length of the CDR3 is 14 residues. The DNA for the CDR3 is TGTGCCAGTCAGACTAGCCCGCCCTCCTACGAGCAGTACTTC. It specifies CASQTSPPSYEQYF.

The rearrangement uses TRBV9 and TRBJ2-3; TRBD2 matches at 14 bases. The CDR3 sequence is 17 residues long. Germline V CDR1 and CDR2: SGDLS, YYNGEE. The V and J ends lost 6 bases and 8 bases, in that order; junction bases with no gene match: 14. This CDR3 is CASTTSIGTSGSVTQYF. Here the CDR3 DNA reads TGTGCCAGCACCACTTCTATAGGGACTAGCGGGAGTGTTACGCAGTATTTT.

The chain couples TRBV11-3 to TRBJ2-3, with TRBD2 identical over 11 bases. Looked up from germline, CDR1 is SGHNT and CDR2 is YENEEA. CDR3 length: 17 residues. The J segment lost 4 bases and the V segment lost 2 bases, leaving 8 bases of the junction unmatched. CDR3 loop: CASSLPQIAGGPDTQYF. Here the CDR3 DNA reads TGTGCCAGCAGCTTACCCCAGATAGCGGGAGGGCCAGATACGCAGTATTTT.